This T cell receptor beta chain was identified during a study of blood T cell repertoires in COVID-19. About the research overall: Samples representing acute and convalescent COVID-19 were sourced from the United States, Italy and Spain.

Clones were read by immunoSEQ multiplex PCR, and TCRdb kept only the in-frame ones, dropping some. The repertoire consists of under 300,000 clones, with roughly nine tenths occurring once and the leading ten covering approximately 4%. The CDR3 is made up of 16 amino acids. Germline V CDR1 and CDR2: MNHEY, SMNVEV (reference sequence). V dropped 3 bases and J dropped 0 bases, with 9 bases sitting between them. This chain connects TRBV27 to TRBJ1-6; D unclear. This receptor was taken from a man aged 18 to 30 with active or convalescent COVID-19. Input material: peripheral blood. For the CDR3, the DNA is TGTGCCAGCAGTTTTGTCCGGAGCTCCTATAATTCACCCCTCCACTTT. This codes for CASSFVRSSYNSPLHF.